Below, 14 T cell receptor beta chains from the same sample are listed, as sequenced in a study of T cells in Graves' hyperthyroidism and ophthalmopathy. The source material, RNA transcripts, was used to amplify TCR beta CDR3 regions. First-round RT-PCR with HTBI primers amplified the TCR CDR3 region. From the multiplex PCR reads, TCRdb called clonotypes with MiXCR, one entry per CDR3 protein. Of about 400,000 distinct CDR3 sequences in the sample, roughly 15% were seen once. The specimen sequenced was blood. These receptors came from a woman aged 55-69 years with Graves' ophthalmopathy.

This clonotype was seen more than once but under ten times. The chain has TRBV27 and TRBJ2-3; either TRBD1 or TRBD2 may fit D (6 bases each). The CDR3 spans 15 residues. Looked up from germline, CDR1 is MNHEY and CDR2 is SMNVEV (reference sequence). V was pared by 5 bases and J by 6 bases, with 18 bases between. The CDR3 sequence: CASSVARGPGDTQYF. CDR3 sequence (DNA): TGTGCCAGCAGTGTAGCCCGGGGGCCTGGGGATACGCAGTATTTT.

The chain recombines TRBV5-5 with TRBJ2-2, with D possibly being TRBD1 (5 bases). The CDR3 length is 18 residues. Trimming took off 0 bases at V and 1 base at J, with 16 bases between the two ends. The germline gives CDR1 SGHKS, CDR2 YYEKEE (reference sequence). In DNA, the CDR3 is TGTGCCAGCAGCTTGGTGGGTTCAGGGCCCCAGAACACCGGGGAGCTGTTTTTT. It codes for CASSLVGSGPQNTGELFF. Variable domain in full (rest from reference TRBV5-5 and TRBJ2-2): DAGVTQSPTHLIKTRGQQVTLRCSPISGHKSVSWYQQVLGQGPQFIFQYYEKEERGRGNFPDRFSARQFPNYSSELNVNALLLGDSALYLCASSLVGSGPQNTGELFFGEGSRLTVL.

The chain links TRBV12-3 or TRBV12-4 to TRBJ2-3, with 10 bases that match TRBD2. The CDR3 spans 14 residues. With 7 bases clipped from V and 4 bases from J, the junction kept 5 bases outside the gene matches. The CDR3 loop is CASTQLAGPDTQYF. The DNA for the CDR3 is TGTGCCAGCACCCAACTAGCGGGACCAGATACGCAGTATTTT.

The sample holds many counts of this clonotype. The V call is TRBV28, the J call TRBJ1-2; D remains ambiguous. Per the germline V gene, CDR1 is MDHEN and CDR2 is SYDVKM. This CDR3 has 13 residues. V lost 3 bases and J 3 bases, leaving 8 bases between the germline ends. For the CDR3, the DNA is TGTGCCAGCAGTTTCGGCGACCACTATGGCTACACCTTC. It yields the protein CASSFGDHYGYTF.

This clonotype has ten or more counts. The chain couples TRBV9 to TRBJ2-1; D remains unclear. Trimming shortened V by 1 base and J by 0 bases, and 8 bases separated the two germline ends. The CDR3 runs 15 residues. CDR1 is SGDLS, CDR2 YYNGEE, per germline. CDR3 sequence reads: CASSVSQSSYNEQFF. CDR3 in DNA: TGTGCCAGCAGCGTATCTCAGAGCTCCTACAATGAGCAGTTCTTC.

This clonotype has a handful of counts. This sequence joins TRBV5-1 and TRBJ1-5; tentative D call: TRBD1 (6 bases). V shed 0 bases and J shed 2 bases, with 15 bases lying between them. Germline V gene lookup returns CDR1 SGHRS and CDR2 YFSETQ. The length of the CDR3 is 17 residues. CDR3 region: CASSLGVQGAGNQPQHF. CDR3 bases: TGCGCCAGCAGCTTGGGGGTACAGGGTGCGGGCAATCAGCCCCAGCATTTT.

The sample holds a few counts of this clonotype. V usage is TRBV3-1 and J usage is TRBJ2-3, with TRBD2 matching over 12 bases. V lost 3 bases and J lost 4; bases outside the gene matches: 5. Germline V CDR1 and CDR2: LGHDT, YNNKEL (reference sequence). The CDR3 totals 16 residues. CDR3 in amino acids: CASSQLAGGSSDTQYF. CDR3 coding DNA: TGTGCCAGCAGCCAGCTAGCGGGAGGGTCCTCAGATACGCAGTATTTT.

This clonotype was counted ten times or more. CDR3 loop: CASSVAGGSNQPQHF. CDR3 DNA: TGTGCCAGCAGTGTCGCGGGGGGTAGCAATCAGCCCCAGCATTTT. This chain joins TRBV12-3 or TRBV12-4 and TRBJ1-5, with TRBD1 as a possible D gene (5 bases). This CDR3 has 15 residues. Trimming removed 5 bases at V and 0 bases at J, with 11 bases between.

This clonotype came up many times. The chain joins TRBV7-6 to TRBJ2-1; TRBD2 agrees at 7 bases. This CDR3 contains 16 residues. CDR1 and CDR2 (germline): SGHVS, FNYEAQ. The junction had 10 bases not matched to a gene; V was cut back by 6 bases and J by 2 bases. CDR3 sequence (DNA): TGTGCCAGCAGTCCCTCCGGGACTATTCCCTACAATGAGCAGTTCTTC. This translates into CASSPSGTIPYNEQFF.

This clonotype was seen a few times. The CDR3 DNA follows: TGTGCCAGCAGCTCCTTCCGGGACAGGGGGCATGGCTACACCTTC. Translation: CASSSFRDRGHGYTF. The J gene is TRBJ1-2, the V gene TRBV11-2; 12 bases line up with TRBD1. The CDR3 has 15 amino acids. The germline V gene has CDR1 SGHAT and CDR2 FQNNGV. The J segment lost 6 bases and the V segment lost 4 bases, leaving 6 bases of the junction unmatched.

Many counts were recorded for this clonotype. The chain couples TRBV3-1 to TRBJ2-1; D is uncertain. V lost 4 bases to trimming and J lost 7 bases, with 14 bases between them. The CDR3 spans 14 residues. Looked up from germline, CDR1 is LGHDT and CDR2 is YNNKEL (reference sequence). In DNA form, the CDR3 reads TGTGCCAGCAGCCTGCGGCGGTTGGGGAATGAGCAGTTCTTC. It encodes CASSLRRLGNEQFF.

The chain links TRBV3-1 to TRBJ2-3; TRBD2 is a possible D gene (7 bases). Germline V gives CDR1 LGHDT, CDR2 YNNKEL (reference sequence). The germline V and J ends were trimmed by 1 base and 10 bases, with 12 bases remaining between them. This CDR3 spans 13 amino acids. The DNA for the CDR3 is TGTGCCAGCAGCCAAGGCCGGGGGGCCGCGCAGTATTTT. Amino acid sequence: CASSQGRGAAQYF.

This chain uses TRBV7-8 with TRBJ2-5, with D uncertain. V lost 2 bases and J lost 4, with 11 bases in between. The CDR3 consists of 14 residues. Germline-derived CDR1 and CDR2 are SGHVS and FQNEAQ. The chain's CDR3 is CASSLSGLPETQYF. DNA of the CDR3: TGTGCCAGCAGCTTATCAGGTTTGCCAGAGACCCAGTACTTC.

The J gene is TRBJ2-2, the V gene TRBV14; D might be TRBD1 (5 bases). Trimming took off 2 bases at V and 5 bases at J, with 9 bases between the two ends. This CDR3 spans 14 amino acids. CDR1 and CDR2 (germline): SGHDN, FVKESK. The CDR3 DNA follows: TGTGCCAGCAGCCAATCAGGGTGGACCGGGGAGCTGTTTTTT. Translated: CASSQSGWTGELFF.